Included here is one TCR beta chain sequence, with context. The CDR3 contains 12 residues. The germline gives CDR1 SNHLY, CDR2 FYNNEI. V dropped 8 bases and J dropped 3 bases, with 7 bases sitting between them. The data are from a study of early T cells in non-severe SARS-CoV-2 infection. Tagging with unique molecular identifiers was applied to individual cDNA molecules. In TCRdb, the 5' RACE reads were re-called with MiXCR into one record per CDR3 protein. The sample yields roughly 83,000 distinct CDR3 sequences, 9.5% to 15% seen once. V gene TRBV2 combines with J gene TRBJ2-2; D unclear. This sequence was found in an adult who was a healthcare worker with PCR-confirmed SARS-CoV-2 infection or an uninfected control (not recorded which). The sequences come from whole blood, collected at baseline. CDR3 sequence (DNA): TGTGCCAGCCGTCTAGACACCGGGGAGCTGTTTTTT. This sequence encodes CASRLDTGELFF.